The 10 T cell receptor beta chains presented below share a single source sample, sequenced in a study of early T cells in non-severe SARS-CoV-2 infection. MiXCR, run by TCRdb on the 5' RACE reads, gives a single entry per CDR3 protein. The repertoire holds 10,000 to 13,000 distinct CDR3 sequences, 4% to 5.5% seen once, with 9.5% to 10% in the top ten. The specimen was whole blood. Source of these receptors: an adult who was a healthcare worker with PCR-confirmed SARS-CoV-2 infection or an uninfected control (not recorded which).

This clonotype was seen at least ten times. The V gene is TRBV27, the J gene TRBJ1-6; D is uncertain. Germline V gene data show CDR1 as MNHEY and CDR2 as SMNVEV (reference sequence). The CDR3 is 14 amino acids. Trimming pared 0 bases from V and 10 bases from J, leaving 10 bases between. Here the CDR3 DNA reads TGTGCCAGCAGTTTATCTCCCCGAGGATCACCCCTCCACTTT. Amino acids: CASSLSPRGSPLHF.

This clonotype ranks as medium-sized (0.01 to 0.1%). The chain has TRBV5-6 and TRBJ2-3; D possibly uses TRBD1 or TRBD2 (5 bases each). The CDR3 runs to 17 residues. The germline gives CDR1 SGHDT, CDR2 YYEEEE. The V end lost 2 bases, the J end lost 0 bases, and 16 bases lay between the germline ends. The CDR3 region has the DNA TGTGCCAGCAGCTTAGTAGCGAGGGGTGTTAGCACAGATACGCAGTATTTT. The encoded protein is CASSLVARGVSTDTQYF.

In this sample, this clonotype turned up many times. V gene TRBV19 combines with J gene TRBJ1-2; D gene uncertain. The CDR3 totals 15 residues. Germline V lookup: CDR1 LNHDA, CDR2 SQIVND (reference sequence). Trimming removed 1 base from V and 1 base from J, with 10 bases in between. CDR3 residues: CASSIGAAINYGYTF. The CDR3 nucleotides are TGTGCCAGTAGTATAGGGGCAGCAATTAACTATGGCTACACCTTC.

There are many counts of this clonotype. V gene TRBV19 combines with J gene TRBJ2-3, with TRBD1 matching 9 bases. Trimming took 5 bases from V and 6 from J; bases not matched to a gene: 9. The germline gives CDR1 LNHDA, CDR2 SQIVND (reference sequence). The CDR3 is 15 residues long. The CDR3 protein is CASSPLRDRADTQYF. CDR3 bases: TGTGCCAGTAGTCCGCTCCGGGACAGGGCTGATACGCAGTATTTT.

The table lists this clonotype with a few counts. CDR3 in DNA: TGTGCCAGTAGTATTGCCAGGGTGGATGAAAAACTGTTTTTT. This codes for CASSIARVDEKLFF. V usage is TRBV19 and J usage is TRBJ1-4; D is perhaps TRBD1 (5 bases). The CDR3 extends over 14 amino acids. Germline V lookup: CDR1 LNHDA, CDR2 SQIVND (reference sequence). The V end was cut by 3 bases, the J end by 6 bases, with 11 bases between.

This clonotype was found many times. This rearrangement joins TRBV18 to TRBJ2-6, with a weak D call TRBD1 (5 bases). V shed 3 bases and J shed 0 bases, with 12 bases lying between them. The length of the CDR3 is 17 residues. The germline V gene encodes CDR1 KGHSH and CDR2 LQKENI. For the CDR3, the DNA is TGTGCCAGCTCACCCATTAGACAGTTCTCTGGGGCCAACGTCCTGACTTTC. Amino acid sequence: CASSPIRQFSGANVLTF.

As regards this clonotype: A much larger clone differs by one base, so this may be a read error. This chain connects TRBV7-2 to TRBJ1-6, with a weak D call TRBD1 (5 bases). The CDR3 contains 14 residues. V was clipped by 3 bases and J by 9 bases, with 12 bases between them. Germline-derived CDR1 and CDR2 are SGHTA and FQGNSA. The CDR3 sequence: CASSFRGSISPLHF. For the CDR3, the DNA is TGTGCCAGCAGCTTTAGGGGTTCTATTTCACCCCTCCACTTT. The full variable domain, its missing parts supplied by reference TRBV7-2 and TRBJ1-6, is GAGVSQSPSNKVTEKGKDVELRCDPISGHTALYWYRQSLGQGLEFLIYFQGNSAPDKSGLPSDRFSAERTGGSVSTLTIQRTQQEDSAVYLCASSFRGSISPLHFGNGTRLTVT.

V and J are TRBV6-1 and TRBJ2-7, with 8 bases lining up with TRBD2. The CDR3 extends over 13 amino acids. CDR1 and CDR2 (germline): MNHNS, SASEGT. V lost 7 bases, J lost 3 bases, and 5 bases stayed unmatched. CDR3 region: CASTSGTSYEQYF. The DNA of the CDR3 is TGTGCCAGCACCTCCGGGACTAGCTACGAGCAGTACTTC.

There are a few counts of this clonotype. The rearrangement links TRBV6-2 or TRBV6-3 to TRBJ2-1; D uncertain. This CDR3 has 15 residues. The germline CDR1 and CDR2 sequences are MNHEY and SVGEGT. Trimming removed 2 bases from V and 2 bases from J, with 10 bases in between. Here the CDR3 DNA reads TGTGCCAGCAGTTACCAGGCAGGTACCTACAATGAGCAGTTCTTC. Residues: CASSYQAGTYNEQFF.

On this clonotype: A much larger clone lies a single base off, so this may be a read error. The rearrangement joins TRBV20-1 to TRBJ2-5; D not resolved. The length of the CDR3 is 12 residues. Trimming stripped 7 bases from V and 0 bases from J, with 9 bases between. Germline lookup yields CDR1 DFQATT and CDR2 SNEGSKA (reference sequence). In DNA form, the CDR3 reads TGCAGTGTTAACGGGTACCAAGAGACCCAGTACTTC. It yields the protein CSVNGYQETQYF.